The present T cell receptor (beta chain) was sequenced within a study of T-cell reconstitution after alpha-beta-depleted transplantation in children. Note on this clonotype: The antigen is unknown.

Study results and limitations: TCRbeta diversity was high at day 60 in some patients (a result of surviving recipient T cells and thymic progenitors). T-cell counts and diversity at one year post-transplant came mainly from newly produced T cells. In patients about two months after transplant, alpha-beta T cells reportedly arose from several hundred expanded graft clones.

Researchers prepared the TCRbeta library using unique molecular identifiers, the study reports. TCRdb re-called the PCR reads with MiXCR, one entry per CDR3 protein. The repertoire consists of approximately 220,000 distinct CDR3 sequences, with roughly 15% occurring once and the leading ten covering around 45%. The sample in question was PBMCs, mostly from graft donor cells, obtained 360 days after TCRalphabeta/CD19-depleted stem cell transplant. The receptor comes from a male patient under 10 years old who had a stem cell transplant for acute lymphoblastic leukemia, so the T cells may come from the graft donor.

The CDR3 is CASSPLFTQETQYF. The CDR3 region has the DNA TGTGCCAGCTCACCACTTTTCACCCAAGAGACCCAGTACTTC. The J gene is TRBJ2-5, the V gene TRBV18; D unresolved. Germline CDR1 is KGHSH and CDR2 is LQKENI. V was clipped by 1 base and J by 1 base, with 7 bases between them. This CDR3 spans 14 amino acids.